Listed below are T cell receptor beta chains from one sample, sequenced in a study of blood T cell repertoires in COVID-19. Profiled with immunoSEQ multiplex PCR; TCRdb holds only in-frame clones, not every one. This sample has 140,000 to 150,000 clones, with 80% to 90% found just once. Sequencing input: peripheral blood. Source of these receptors: a woman in her fifties or sixties with COVID-19, enrolled during active disease. CDR3s include the opening cysteine and the closing phenylalanine or tryptophan. A D gene is named only where the DNA matches it firmly.

d_call	v_call	j_call	cdr3_aa
-	TRBV28	TRBJ2-7	CASSFRAEQYF
-	TRBV18	TRBJ1-2	CASSPGDRNYGYTF
TRBD2	TRBV9	TRBJ2-1	CASSVKERPSGGLEQFF
TRBD1	TRBV5-4	TRBJ1-2	CASSLVGGADYGYTF
-	TRBV5-4	TRBJ1-2	CASSLPSSGGYTF
-	TRBV9	TRBJ1-6	CASSVGPRGWNSPLHF
-	TRBV14	TRBJ1-2	CASSQGSIYGYTF
-	TRBV7-8	TRBJ1-5	CASSLIEVGNQPQHF
TRBD1	TRBV10-3	TRBJ1-1	CAIAQGATEAFF
-	TRBV15	TRBJ1-5	CATSRVGEALGNQPQHF
TRBD1	TRBV11-1	TRBJ2-2	CASSERTGNTGELFF
TRBD2	TRBV3-1/TRBV3-2	TRBJ2-3	CASSQDFGGGPRDTQYF
TRBD1	TRBV7-3	TRBJ1-1	CASSLRGTGDPLRTEAFF
-	TRBV7-8	TRBJ1-2	CASSLEGRGFTNYGYTF
-	TRBV30	TRBJ1-1	CAWSVHRGEAFF
-	TRBV3-1/TRBV3-2	TRBJ2-3	CASSPTGTSTDTQYF
TRBD1	TRBV30	TRBJ2-7	CAWRAGGRWEQYF
TRBD2	TRBV3-1/TRBV3-2	TRBJ2-1	CASSQGGGGRENEQFF
-	TRBV21-1	TRBJ1-2	CASSKAGQVLYGYTF
-	TRBV19	TRBJ2-7	CASSIKARPTYEQYF
TRBD1	TRBV7-8	TRBJ1-1	CASSFLQGVEAFF
-	TRBV9	TRBJ1-5	CASSPAGALNQPQHF
TRBD1	TRBV5-6	TRBJ1-5	CASSQRDRGGNQPQHF
-	TRBV5-1	TRBJ2-2	CASRSALAGGGELFF
-	TRBV27	TRBJ1-2	CASRRTAQRYGYTF
-	TRBV2	TRBJ1-5	CASSEAAGNQPQHF
-	TRBV5-1	TRBJ2-7	CASSPPDRKGSYEQYF
TRBD1	TRBV18	TRBJ2-7	CASSAGGAYSYEQYF
TRBD2	TRBV6-2/TRBV6-3	TRBJ2-5	CASSYSVWGGDQETQYF
-	TRBV5-4	TRBJ2-7	CASSLVGAQSYEQYF
-	TRBV11-2	TRBJ1-1	CASSFPGQNTEAFF
-	TRBV7-2	TRBJ1-2	CASSLRNYGYTF
-	TRBV2	TRBJ2-6	CASSLTPSGANVLTF